The 14 T cell receptor beta chains given below trace back to one sample, sequenced in a study of cytomegalovirus exposure and HLA in healthy donors. PCR involved 60 Vbeta and 13 Jbeta primers. Some clones are missing from TCRdb's copy, which holds only in-frame ones; the method was immunoSEQ multiplex PCR. The table for this sample gives some 200,000 clones. Material for sequencing was PBMCs. Receptors originate from a boy under 18 in good health and CMV-seronegative.

This rearrangement joins TRBV7-8 to TRBJ2-1; 9 nucleotides agree with TRBD2. The length of the CDR3 is 16 residues. The trim removed 2 bases at V and 6 bases at J, leaving 8 bases unmatched. The germline gives CDR1 SGHVS, CDR2 FQNEAQ. The CDR3 here is CASSLRFAGGFNEQFF. The CDR3 DNA is TGTGCCAGCAGCTTACGGTTCGCGGGGGGGTTCAATGAGCAGTTCTTC. Drawing the rest from reference TRBV7-8 and TRBJ2-1, the complete variable domain is GAGVSQSPRYKVAKRGQDVALRCDPISGHVSLFWYQQALGQGPEFLTYFQNEAQLDKSGLPSDRFFAERPEGSVSTLKIQRTQQEDSAVYLCASSLRFAGGFNEQFFGPGTRLTVL.

The chain recombines TRBV5-1 with TRBJ2-2; 10 nucleotides align to TRBD2. The V segment lost 6 bases and the J segment 6 bases; nucleotides outside the gene matches: 8. Per germline, CDR1 SGHRS and CDR2 YFSETQ. This CDR3 contains 15 residues. DNA for the CDR3: TGCGCCAGCACCCTCATCAGCGGGGGGGCCGGGGAGCTGTTTTTT. It yields the protein CASTLISGGAGELFF.

The gene calls are TRBV18 and TRBJ1-2; D may be TRBD1 (6 bases). The V end was cut by 4 bases, the J end by 5 bases, with 11 bases between. This CDR3 comprises 13 residues. The germline CDR1 and CDR2 sequences are KGHSH and LQKENI. Written as DNA, the CDR3 is TGTGCCAGCTCACTGACAGGTCCTTATGGCTACACCTTC. Protein: CASSLTGPYGYTF.

This chain's CDR3 is CASSRDRFTGELFF. Here the CDR3 DNA reads TGTGCCAGCAGCCGAGACAGGTTCACCGGGGAGCTGTTTTTT. This chain links TRBV7-9 with TRBJ2-2; D is possibly TRBD1 (6 bases). V lost 5 bases and J 4 bases, leaving 11 bases between the germline ends. This CDR3 contains 14 residues. Germline lookup yields CDR1 SEHNR and CDR2 FQNEAQ (reference sequence).

V is TRBV6-5 and J is TRBJ1-2; 10 bases are shared with TRBD1. With V trimmed by 2 bases and J by 7 bases, 7 bases remained unmatched. The germline gives CDR1 MNHEY, CDR2 SVGAGI. The length of the CDR3 is 15 residues. The CDR3 sequence is CASSYLGQGTGGYTF. Here the CDR3 DNA reads TGTGCCAGCAGTTACCTGGGACAGGGGACTGGTGGCTACACCTTC.

In regard to this clone: Compared with germline, one end of the junction differs, possibly owing to a read error. V is TRBV12-5 and J is TRBJ1-5; 8 nucleotides align to TRBD1. This CDR3 has 14 residues. From germline, CDR1 is LGHNT and CDR2 FRNRAP. CDR3 in DNA: TGTGCTAGTGGACCAGGACAGGGCTATCAGTCCCAGCATTTT. It translates to CASGPGQGYQSQHF.

This rearrangement joins TRBV6-6 to TRBJ2-1, with TRBD2 matching 7 bases. The CDR3 sequence is 14 residues long. The germline CDR1 and CDR2 sequences are MNHNY and SVGAGI (reference sequence). V was pared by 1 base and J by 5 bases, with 2 bases of the junction left unmatched. The CDR3 DNA is TGTGCCAGCAGTTACTTTGCGGGGGACAATGAGCAGTTCTTC. Translated, it gives CASSYFAGDNEQFF.

J is TRBJ1-3 and V is TRBV30, with a tentative D call TRBD1 (6 bases). The germline V gene has CDR1 GTSNPN and CDR2 SVGIG (reference sequence). Trimming stripped 1 base from V and 7 bases from J, with 14 bases between. The CDR3 is 14 amino acids. The CDR3 region has the DNA TGTGCCTGGAGTGGGGGACAATTGAGGAACACCATATATTTT. Amino acids: CAWSGGQLRNTIYF. The whole variable domain, filled in from reference TRBV30 and TRBJ1-3, reads SQTIHQWPATLVQPVGSPLSLECTVEGTSNPNLYWYRQAAGRGLQLLFYSVGIGQISSEVPQNLSASRPQDRQFILSSKKLLLSDSGFYLCAWSGGQLRNTIYFGEGSWLTVV.

J is TRBJ2-6 and V is TRBV19; 8 nucleotides line up with TRBD1. CDR3 length equals 18 residues. V shed 3 bases and J 4 bases; nucleotides not matched to a gene: 11. Germline loops: CDR1 LNHDA, CDR2 SQIVND (reference sequence). The CDR3 loop reads CASSIPARGPSGANVLTF. The CDR3 region has the DNA TGTGCCAGTAGTATCCCGGCCAGGGGGCCTTCCGGGGCCAACGTCCTGACTTTC.

The rearrangement uses TRBV7-2 and TRBJ1-5, with D possibly TRBD1 on 6 matching bases. V gave up 5 bases and J gave up 15 bases, with 14 bases separating them. The CDR3 loop spans 11 amino acids. Per germline, CDR1 SGHTA and CDR2 FQGNSA. The CDR3 spells CASSLQGTLHF. CDR3 sequence (DNA): TGTGCCAGCAGCCTCCAGGGGACGCTGCATTTT.

The CDR3 loop is CASAASAGIYNSPLHF. The CDR3 coding sequence is TGCGCCAGTGCCGCTAGTGCAGGGATCTATAATTCACCCCTCCACTTT. The rearrangement links TRBV5-1 to TRBJ1-6; D possibly corresponds to TRBD1 (5 bases). The ends were cut back, 8 bases at V and 3 bases at J, with 18 bases in the middle. Germline values: CDR1 SGHRS, CDR2 YFSETQ. The CDR3 sequence is 16 residues long. Full variable domain (rest looked up from reference TRBV5-1 and TRBJ1-6): KAGVTQTPRYLIKTRGQQVTLSCSPISGHRSVSWYQQTPGQGLQFLFEYFSETQRNKGNFPGRFSGRQFSNSRSEMNVSTLELGDSALYLCASAASAGIYNSPLHFGNGTRLTVT.

This rearrangement joins TRBV7-9 to TRBJ2-7; D might be TRBD1 (6 bases). Trimming stripped 2 bases from V and 6 bases from J, with 17 bases between. The germline V gene has CDR1 SEHNR and CDR2 FQNEAQ (reference sequence). CDR3 size: 15 residues. In DNA form, the CDR3 reads TGTGCCAGCAGCTTAACCGGGACATTCGAAGGCGAGCAGTACTTC. This translates into CASSLTGTFEGEQYF.

The J gene is TRBJ2-7, the V gene TRBV6-5; TRBD1 aligns across 9 bases. Per the germline V gene, CDR1 is MNHEY and CDR2 is SVGAGI. V gave up 0 bases and J gave up 3 bases; unmatched junction bases: 3. This CDR3 comprises 15 residues. The CDR3 loop is CASSYSRTGVYEQYF. CDR3 DNA: TGTGCCAGCAGTTACTCGCGGACAGGGGTCTACGAGCAGTACTTC.

This chain connects TRBV19 to TRBJ1-1, with 7 nucleotides matching TRBD1. V lost 6 bases to trimming and J lost 11 bases; unmatched junction nucleotides: 18. The CDR3 is made up of 15 amino acids. Germline V gene lookup returns CDR1 LNHDA and CDR2 SQIVND (reference sequence). This CDR3 is CASSGTRGLTHVAFF. DNA for the CDR3: TGTGCCAGTAGCGGGACCAGGGGGTTAACCCATGTTGCTTTCTTT.